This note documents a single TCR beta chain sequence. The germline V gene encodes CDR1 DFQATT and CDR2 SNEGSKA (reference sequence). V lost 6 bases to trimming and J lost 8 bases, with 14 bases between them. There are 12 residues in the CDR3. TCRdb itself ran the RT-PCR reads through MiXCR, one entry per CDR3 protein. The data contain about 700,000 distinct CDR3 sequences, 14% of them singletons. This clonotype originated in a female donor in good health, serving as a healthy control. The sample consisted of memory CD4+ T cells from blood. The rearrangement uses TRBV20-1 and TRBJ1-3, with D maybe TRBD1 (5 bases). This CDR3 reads CSASGGRDTIYF. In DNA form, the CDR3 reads TGCAGTGCCTCCGGGGGGAGGGACACCATATATTTT.